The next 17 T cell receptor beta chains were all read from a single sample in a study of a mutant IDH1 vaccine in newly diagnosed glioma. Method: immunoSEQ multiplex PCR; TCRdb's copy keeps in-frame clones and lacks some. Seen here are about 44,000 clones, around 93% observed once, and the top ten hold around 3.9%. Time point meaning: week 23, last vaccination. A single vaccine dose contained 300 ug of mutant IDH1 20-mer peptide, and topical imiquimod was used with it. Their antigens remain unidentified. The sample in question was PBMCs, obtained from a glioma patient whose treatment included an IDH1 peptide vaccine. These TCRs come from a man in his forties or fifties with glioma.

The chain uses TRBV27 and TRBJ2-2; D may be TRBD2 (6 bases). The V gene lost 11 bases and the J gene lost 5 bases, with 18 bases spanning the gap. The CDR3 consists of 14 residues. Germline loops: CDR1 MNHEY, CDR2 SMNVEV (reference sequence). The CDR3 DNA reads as TGTGCCGTCAAAACCGGGACTTTAACCGGGGAGCTGTTTTTT. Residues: CAVKTGTLTGELFF.

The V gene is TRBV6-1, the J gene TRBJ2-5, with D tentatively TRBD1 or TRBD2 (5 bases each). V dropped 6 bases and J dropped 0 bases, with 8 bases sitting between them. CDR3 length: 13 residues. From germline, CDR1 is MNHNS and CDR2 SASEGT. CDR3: CASRGVYQETQYF. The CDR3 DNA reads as TGTGCCAGCAGGGGGGTGTACCAAGAGACCCAGTACTTC.

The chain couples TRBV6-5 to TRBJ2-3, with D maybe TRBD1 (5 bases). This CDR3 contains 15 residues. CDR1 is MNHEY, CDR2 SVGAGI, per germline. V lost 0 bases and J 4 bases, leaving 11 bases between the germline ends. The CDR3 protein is CASSYSGVRADTQYF. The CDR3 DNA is TGTGCCAGCAGTTACTCAGGGGTTAGGGCAGATACGCAGTATTTT.

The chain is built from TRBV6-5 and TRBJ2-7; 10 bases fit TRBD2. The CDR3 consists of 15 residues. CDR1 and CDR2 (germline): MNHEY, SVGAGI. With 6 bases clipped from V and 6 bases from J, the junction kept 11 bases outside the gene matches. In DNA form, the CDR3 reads TGTGCCAGCAGGGCCGAGCGGGGGGGATGGCCCGAGCAGTACTTC. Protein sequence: CASRAERGGWPEQYF.

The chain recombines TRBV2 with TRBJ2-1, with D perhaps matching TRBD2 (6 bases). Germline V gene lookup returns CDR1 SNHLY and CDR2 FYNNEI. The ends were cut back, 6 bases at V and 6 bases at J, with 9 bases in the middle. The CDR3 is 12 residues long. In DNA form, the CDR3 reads TGTGCCAGCAGGAGACTAGGCAATGAGCAGTTCTTC. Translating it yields CASRRLGNEQFF.

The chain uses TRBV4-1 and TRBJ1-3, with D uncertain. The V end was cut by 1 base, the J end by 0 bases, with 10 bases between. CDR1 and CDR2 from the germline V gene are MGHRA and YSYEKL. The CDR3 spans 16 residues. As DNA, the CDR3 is TGCGCCAGCAGCCAAGGGAGTCCTTTCTCTGGAAACACCATATATTTT. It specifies CASSQGSPFSGNTIYF.

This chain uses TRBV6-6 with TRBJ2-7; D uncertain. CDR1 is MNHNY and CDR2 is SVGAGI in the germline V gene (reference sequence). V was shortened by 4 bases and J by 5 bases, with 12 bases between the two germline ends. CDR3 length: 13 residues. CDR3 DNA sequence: TGTGCCAGCAGTTCCCTCAGTCACAACGAGCAGTACTTC. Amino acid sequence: CASSSLSHNEQYF.

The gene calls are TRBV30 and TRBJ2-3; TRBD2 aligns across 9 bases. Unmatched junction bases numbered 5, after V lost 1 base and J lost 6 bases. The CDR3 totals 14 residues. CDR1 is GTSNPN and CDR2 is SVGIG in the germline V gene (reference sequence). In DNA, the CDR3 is TGTGCCTGGAGTGCAAGCGGGGGGTATGATACGCAGTATTTT. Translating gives CAWSASGGYDTQYF.

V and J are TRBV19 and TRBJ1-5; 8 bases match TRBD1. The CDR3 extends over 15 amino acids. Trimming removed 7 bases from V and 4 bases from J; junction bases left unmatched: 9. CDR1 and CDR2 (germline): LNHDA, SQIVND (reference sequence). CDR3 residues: CASTGDRLLNQPQHF. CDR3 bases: TGTGCCAGTACCGGGGACAGGCTTTTAAATCAGCCCCAGCATTTT.

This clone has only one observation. The CDR3 region has the DNA TGTGCCAGCAGTGAAGCTTCATCTAGCGCGAGCACAGATACGCAGTATTTT. Protein sequence: CASSEASSSASTDTQYF. The chain has TRBV2 and TRBJ2-3, with D perhaps TRBD2 (6 bases). The germline V gene encodes CDR1 SNHLY and CDR2 FYNNEI. The V end lost 0 bases, the J end lost 0 bases, and 13 bases lay between the germline ends. The CDR3 has 17 amino acids.

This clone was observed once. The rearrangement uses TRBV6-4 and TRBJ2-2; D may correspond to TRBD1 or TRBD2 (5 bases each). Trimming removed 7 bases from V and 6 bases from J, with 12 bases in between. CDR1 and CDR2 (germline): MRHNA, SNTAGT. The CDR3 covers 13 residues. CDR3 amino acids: CASKMGESGELFF. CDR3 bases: TGTGCCAGCAAGATGGGGGAGTCCGGGGAGCTGTTTTTT.

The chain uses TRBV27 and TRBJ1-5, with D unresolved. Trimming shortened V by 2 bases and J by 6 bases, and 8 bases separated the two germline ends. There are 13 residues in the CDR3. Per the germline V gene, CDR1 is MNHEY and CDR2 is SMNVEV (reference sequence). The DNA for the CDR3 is TGTGCCAGCAGTTTACGTCCGAGTCAGCCCCAGCATTTT. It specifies CASSLRPSQPQHF.

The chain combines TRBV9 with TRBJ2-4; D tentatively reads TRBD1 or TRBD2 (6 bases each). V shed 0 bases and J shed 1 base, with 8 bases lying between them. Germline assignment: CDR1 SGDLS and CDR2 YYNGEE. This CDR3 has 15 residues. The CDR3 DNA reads TGTGCCAGCAGCGTAGGGGGGGCTGCCAAAAACATTCAGTACTTC. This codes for CASSVGGAAKNIQYF.

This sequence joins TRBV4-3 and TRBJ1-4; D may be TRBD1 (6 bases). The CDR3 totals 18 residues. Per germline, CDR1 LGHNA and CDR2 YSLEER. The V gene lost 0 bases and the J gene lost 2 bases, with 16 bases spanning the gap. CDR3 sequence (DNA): TGCGCCAGCAGCCAAGATGTCCGGGGGCGGACGACTAATGAAAAACTGTTTTTT. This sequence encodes CASSQDVRGRTTNEKLFF.

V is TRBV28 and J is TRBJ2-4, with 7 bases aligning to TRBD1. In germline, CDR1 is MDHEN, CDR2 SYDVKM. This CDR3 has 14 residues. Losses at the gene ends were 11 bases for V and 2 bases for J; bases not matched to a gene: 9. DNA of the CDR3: TGTGCCTCCCGACAGGGATCGTCCAAAAACATTCAGTACTTC. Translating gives CASRQGSSKNIQYF.

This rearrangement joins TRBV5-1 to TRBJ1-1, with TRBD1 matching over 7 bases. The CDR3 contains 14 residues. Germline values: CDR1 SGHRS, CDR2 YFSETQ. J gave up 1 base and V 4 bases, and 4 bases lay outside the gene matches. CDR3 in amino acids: CASSQRQGNTEAFF. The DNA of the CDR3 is TGCGCCAGCAGCCAAAGACAGGGGAACACTGAAGCTTTCTTT.

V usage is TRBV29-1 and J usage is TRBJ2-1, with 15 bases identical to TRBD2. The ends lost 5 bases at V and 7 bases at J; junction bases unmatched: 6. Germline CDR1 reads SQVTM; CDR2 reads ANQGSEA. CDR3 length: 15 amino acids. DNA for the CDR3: TGCAGCGTTCGCGGACTAGCGGGGGGGCGAAATGAGCAGTTCTTC. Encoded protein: CSVRGLAGGRNEQFF.